Included here is one TCR beta chain sequence, with context. The antigen is not known. Germline assignment: CDR1 GTSNPN and CDR2 SVGIG (reference sequence). Trimming stripped 4 bases from V and 1 base from J, with 13 bases between. The CDR3 runs 14 residues. The data stem from a study of T cell responses to AZD1222 COVID-19 vaccine. Assay: immunoSEQ multiplex PCR; the TCRdb copy retains only in-frame clones and omits some. The sample lists 90,000 to 140,000 clones, more than 75% occurring once. Study-wide results and caveats: Repertoire sampling occurred only after the peak T cell response. Along spike, vaccine-associated CD4 TCRs were found throughout, with dominance at 160-218 and 743-854. Recipients of AZD1222 seropositive at baseline numbered only 6 or 7. Donors were largely white British and mainly female; clonal diversity was possibly underestimated.

The starting material was peripheral blood, obtained on day 0 of AZD1222 vaccination. The TCR was taken from an adult in good health. This chain joins TRBV30 and TRBJ1-2; D not certain. The CDR3 loop reads CAWTPMTSNYGYTF. CDR3 coding DNA: TGTGCCTGGACCCCTATGACCAGTAACTATGGCTACACCTTC. Full variable domain (rest looked up from reference TRBV30 and TRBJ1-2): SQTIHQWPATLVQPVGSPLSLECTVEGTSNPNLYWYRQAAGRGLQLLFYSVGIGQISSEVPQNLSASRPQDRQFILSSKKLLLSDSGFYLCAWTPMTSNYGYTFGSGTRLTVV.